This T cell receptor beta chain comes out of a study of blood T cell repertoires in COVID-19. At the level of the study: PBMCs, B-cell-depleted T cells, or T cells were the source of the cDNA or gDNA that made up the material.

Methods used by the authors: Amplification with reference gene primers provided the estimates of nucleated cell counts. Some clones are missing from TCRdb's copy, which holds only in-frame ones; the method was immunoSEQ multiplex PCR. For V, J and clone size, that table is used; D and trimming come from the DNA. The sample consists of some 160,000 clones, about nine tenths of them appearing once. Germline V gene lookup returns CDR1 LGHDT and CDR2 YNNKEL (reference sequence). This CDR3 region has 14 residues. V was pared by 5 bases and J by 8 bases, with 6 bases of the junction left unmatched. The clonotype comes from a woman aged 70-85 years with acute or convalescent COVID-19. The sequenced sample was peripheral blood. The rearrangement links TRBV3-1 (or the pseudogene TRBV3-2) to TRBJ1-4; 9 bases match TRBD1. The chain's CDR3 is CASSYRGRGEKLFF. Written as DNA, the CDR3 is TGTGCCAGCAGCTACAGGGGGCGTGGGGAAAAACTGTTTTTT.